The clone carrying this T cell receptor (beta chain) is medium-sized (0.01 to 0.1%). Antigen: not known. The sample originates from a study of immune heterogeneity within non-small cell lung tumors. Study conclusions and caveats: Comparison across individual patients showed largely distinct high-frequency T-cell receptor beta clonotypes. Dominant CDR3 beta clonotypes repeated across a patient's tumor loci, while different loci held unique high-frequency clones.

Multiplex PCR amplified the TCR beta CDR3 region. Its first round ran for nine to eleven cycles with 32 V and 13 J primers. TCRdb used MiXCR to reprocess the multiplex PCR reads, holding one entry per CDR3 protein. Here the sample spans about 2,600 distinct CDR3 sequences, under 20% being singletons. V was pared by 5 bases and J by 0 bases, with 13 bases between. Germline CDR1 reads LNHNV; CDR2 reads YYDKDF (reference sequence). The CDR3 covers 16 residues. Genomic DNA from bulk tumor acted as the template, and about 570 ng was loaded per sample. Several biopsies were collected from each primary tumor during surgery. They were spaced as far apart as possible within the tumor mass. Untreated, newly diagnosed non-small cell lung cancer patients underwent curative surgery. Every donor was a newly diagnosed non-small cell lung cancer patient having surgery with curative intent.

The source of this sequence is a woman between 50 and 59 years old with non-small cell lung cancer. V and J are TRBV15 and TRBJ1-4; no firm D call. The sample consisted of lung tumor tissue. The CDR3 region is CATSGAQRSTNEKLFF. For the CDR3, the DNA is TGTGCCACCAGCGGAGCGCAGAGATCAACTAATGAAAAACTGTTTTTT.